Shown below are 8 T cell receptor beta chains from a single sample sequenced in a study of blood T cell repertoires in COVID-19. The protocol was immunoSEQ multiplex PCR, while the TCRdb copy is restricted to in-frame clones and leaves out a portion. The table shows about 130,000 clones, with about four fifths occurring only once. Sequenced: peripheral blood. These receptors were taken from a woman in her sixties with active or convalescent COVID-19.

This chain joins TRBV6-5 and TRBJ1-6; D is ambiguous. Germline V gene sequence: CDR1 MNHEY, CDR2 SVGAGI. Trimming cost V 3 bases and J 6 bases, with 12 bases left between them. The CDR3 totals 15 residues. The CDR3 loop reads CASSYSVTGNSPLHF. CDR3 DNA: TGTGCCAGCAGTTATTCGGTTACGGGTAATTCACCCCTCCACTTT.

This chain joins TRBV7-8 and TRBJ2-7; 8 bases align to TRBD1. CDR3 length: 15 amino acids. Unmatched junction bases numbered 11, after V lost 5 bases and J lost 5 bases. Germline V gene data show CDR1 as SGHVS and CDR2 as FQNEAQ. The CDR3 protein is CASSPRTGRGHEQYV. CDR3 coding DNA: TGTGCCAGCAGCCCCCGGACAGGGCGGGGACACGAGCAGTACGTC.

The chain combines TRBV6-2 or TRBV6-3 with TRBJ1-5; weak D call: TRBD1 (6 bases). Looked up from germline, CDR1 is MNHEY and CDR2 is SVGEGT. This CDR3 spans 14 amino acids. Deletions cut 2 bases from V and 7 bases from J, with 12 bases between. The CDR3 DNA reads TGTGCCAGCAGTTACCTGGACAGCGGCCAGCCCCAGCATTTT. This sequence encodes CASSYLDSGQPQHF.

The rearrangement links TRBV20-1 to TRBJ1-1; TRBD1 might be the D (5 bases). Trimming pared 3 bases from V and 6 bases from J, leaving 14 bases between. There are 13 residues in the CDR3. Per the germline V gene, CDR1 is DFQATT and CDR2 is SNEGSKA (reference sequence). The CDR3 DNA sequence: TGCAGTGCTAGTAAGGGGATGGTCCCTGAAGCTTTCTTT. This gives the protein CSASKGMVPEAFF.

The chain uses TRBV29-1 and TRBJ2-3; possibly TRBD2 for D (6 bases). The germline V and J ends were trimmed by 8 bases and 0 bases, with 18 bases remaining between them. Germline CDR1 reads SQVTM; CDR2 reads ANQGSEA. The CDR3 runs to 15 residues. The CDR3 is CSSIGGGRSTDTQYF. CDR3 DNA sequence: TGCAGCTCCATCGGGGGAGGTCGGAGCACAGATACGCAGTATTTT.

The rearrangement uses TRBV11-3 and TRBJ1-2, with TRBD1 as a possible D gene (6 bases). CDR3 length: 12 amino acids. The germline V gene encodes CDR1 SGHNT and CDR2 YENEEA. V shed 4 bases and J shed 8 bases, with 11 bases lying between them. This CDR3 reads CASSSRDIGYTF. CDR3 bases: TGTGCCAGCAGCTCCCGGGACATCGGCTACACCTTC.

Written as DNA, the CDR3 is TGTGCCAGCAGTTTCCCCCCGAAGGGGAACTATGGCTACACCTTC. Translated: CASSFPPKGNYGYTF. The gene calls are TRBV28 and TRBJ1-2, with D maybe TRBD1 (5 bases). The CDR3 is 15 residues long. Germline assignment: CDR1 MDHEN and CDR2 SYDVKM. Trimming removed 3 bases at V and 2 bases at J, with 13 bases between.

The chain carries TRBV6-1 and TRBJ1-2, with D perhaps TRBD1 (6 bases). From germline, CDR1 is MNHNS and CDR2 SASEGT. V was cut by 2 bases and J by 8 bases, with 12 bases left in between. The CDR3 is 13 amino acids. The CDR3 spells CASSESYQGGYTF. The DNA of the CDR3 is TGTGCCAGCAGTGAATCGTATCAGGGGGGCTACACCTTC.